This TCR beta chain derives from a study of T cells in narcolepsy. Whole-study context: Enrolled donors included narcolepsy type 1 or type 2 patients and healthy controls.

Overall study findings and caveats: Same-patient CSF and blood CD4+ T cell clonotypes included HCRT-specific and TRIB2-specific autoreactive ones. In some patient and control memory CD4+ samples, autoreactive clones were absent. Autoreactive clonotypes reportedly recurred in blood of same and different patients, not controls.

The method was immunoSEQ multiplex PCR; TCRdb's version includes in-frame clones alone and lacks a portion of them. The table lists fewer than 40,000 clones, roughly three quarters of them singletons. Regarding this clone: The antigen is not known.

What was sequenced was CD45RA- memory CD4+ T cells from PBMCs. The receptor was isolated from a human donor with narcolepsy.

CDR3 nucleotides: TGTGCCACCAGCAGAGGGACAGGGAACAATGAGCAGTTCTTC. As protein: CATSRGTGNNEQFF. The chain employs TRBV15 and TRBJ2-1; 8 bases fit TRBD1. The CDR3 length is 14 residues. With 1 base clipped from V and 5 bases from J, the junction kept 1 base outside the gene matches. Germline CDR1 is LNHNV and CDR2 is YYDKDF (reference sequence).